What follows are 17 T cell receptor beta chains derived from one specimen sequenced in a study of T cells in Graves' hyperthyroidism and ophthalmopathy. Researchers took RNA transcripts and amplified the TCR beta CDR3 regions from them. HTBI primers were the set used in a first-round RT-PCR of the TCR CDR3. One entry per CDR3 protein results from TCRdb running MiXCR on the multiplex PCR reads. The data contain roughly 650,000 distinct CDR3 sequences, approximately 15% of them singletons. Sequencing was carried out using blood. The receptors were gathered from a woman aged 40 to 50 with Graves' ophthalmopathy.

This clonotype was observed a handful of times. This sequence joins TRBV12-5 and TRBJ1-5; 7 bases are shared with TRBD1. This CDR3 comprises 15 residues. V lost 5 bases and J lost 2; bases outside the gene matches: 6. CDR1 is LGHNT and CDR2 is FRNRAP in the germline V gene. CDR3 sequence (DNA): TGTGCTAGTGGTCTGACAGGGACGGGCAATCAGCCCCAGCATTTT. Translated, it gives CASGLTGTGNQPQHF.

Turning to this clonotype: One end of the junction fails to match germline, which may point to a read error. The rearrangement uses TRBV7-9 and TRBJ2-7; D gene unclear. CDR1 SEHNR and CDR2 FQNEAQ come from the germline V gene (reference sequence). The CDR3 has 12 amino acids. CDR3 residues: CASSPQYPGYHF. As DNA, the CDR3 is TGTGCCAGCAGCCCACAGTACCCGGGCTACCACTTC.

This clonotype appeared a few times. This chain uses TRBV20-1 with TRBJ1-1; D ambiguous. The V and J ends lost 7 bases and 0 bases respectively, with 6 bases between them. Germline CDR1 and CDR2: DFQATT and SNEGSKA (reference sequence). This CDR3 has 11 amino acids. CDR3 sequence reads: CSGLLNTEAFF. CDR3 in DNA: TGCAGTGGGTTGTTGAACACTGAAGCTTTCTTT.

A single count supports this clonotype. The chain recombines TRBV4-1 with TRBJ1-1, with 7 bases identical to TRBD1. The germline gives CDR1 MGHRA, CDR2 YSYEKL. V lost 0 bases to trimming and J lost 1 base; unmatched junction nucleotides: 5. The CDR3 is 16 residues long. Here the CDR3 reads CASSQERGRWNTEAFF. CDR3 DNA: TGCGCCAGCAGCCAAGAAAGGGGGCGGTGGAACACTGAAGCTTTCTTT.

The table lists this clonotype with a few counts. V usage is TRBV27 and J usage is TRBJ1-1; possible D gene TRBD1, 5 bases. V shed 6 bases and J shed 7 bases, with 12 bases lying between them. CDR1 is MNHEY, CDR2 SMNVEV, per germline (reference sequence). This CDR3 spans 12 amino acids. The CDR3 here is CASSLIGGEAFF. For the CDR3, the DNA is TGTGCCAGCAGCCTGATTGGGGGTGAAGCTTTCTTT.

This clonotype was recorded many times. The J gene is TRBJ1-1, the V gene TRBV12-3 or TRBV12-4; unclear D gene. The length of the CDR3 is 13 residues. The ends were cut back, 1 base at V and 0 bases at J, with 3 bases in the middle. CDR3 in DNA: TGTGCCAGCAGTTTAGAGCTGAACACTGAAGCTTTCTTT. It specifies CASSLELNTEAFF.

This clonotype was picked up a small number of times. This chain uses TRBV10-3 with TRBJ2-3, with 9 nucleotides matching TRBD1. Germline V gene lookup returns CDR1 ENHRY and CDR2 SYGVKD. This CDR3 has 18 residues. J lost 4 bases, V lost 2 bases, and 13 bases had no gene match. CDR3 sequence reads: CAISEIPGTGLRADTQYF. CDR3 bases: TGTGCCATCAGTGAGATCCCCGGGACAGGGTTGAGGGCAGATACGCAGTATTTT.

This clonotype was seen many times. The chain carries TRBV11-2 and TRBJ2-7; no clear D gene. Germline V lookup: CDR1 SGHAT, CDR2 FQNNGV. Trimming removed 4 bases at V and 1 base at J, with 14 bases between. The CDR3 has 15 amino acids. In DNA form, the CDR3 reads TGTGCCAGCAGCTCATCCGGAGTTCGGTCCTACGAGCAGTACTTC. Translation: CASSSSGVRSYEQYF.

There are a few counts of this clonotype. The chain recombines TRBV6-1 with TRBJ2-2, with TRBD1 matching over 10 bases. Per germline, CDR1 MNHNS and CDR2 SASEGT. This CDR3 is 14 amino acids long. Germline trimming cut 4 bases from V and 6 bases from J; bases unmatched to any gene: 2. The CDR3 DNA reads TGTGCCAGCAGTGGACAGGGGGCATCCGGGGAGCTGTTTTTT. Translation gives CASSGQGASGELFF.

In this sample, this clonotype turned up a few times. V gene TRBV6-4 combines with J gene TRBJ2-7; 7 bases match TRBD2. CDR3 size: 14 residues. Germline V gene data show CDR1 as MRHNA and CDR2 as SNTAGT. V lost 7 bases to trimming and J lost 2 bases; unmatched junction nucleotides: 8. The CDR3: CASTPCGGAYEQYF. CDR3 DNA: TGTGCCAGCACCCCTTGTGGGGGGGCCTACGAGCAGTACTTC.

This clonotype showed up many times. V gene TRBV2 combines with J gene TRBJ1-4, with D tentatively TRBD1 (6 bases). The CDR3 runs 14 residues. The germline V gene encodes CDR1 SNHLY and CDR2 FYNNEI. Trimming removed 6 bases from V and 0 bases from J, with 8 bases in between. CDR3 in amino acids: CASSGQSTNEKLFF. Here the CDR3 DNA reads TGTGCCAGCAGCGGACAGTCAACTAATGAAAAACTGTTTTTT. Full variable domain (missing parts from reference TRBV2 and TRBJ1-4): EPEVTQTPSHQVTQMGQEVILRCVPISNHLYFYWYRQILGQKVEFLVSFYNNEISEKSEIFDDQFSVERPDGSNFTLKIRSTKLEDSAMYFCASSGQSTNEKLFFGSGTQLSVL.

This clonotype was observed many times. The CDR3 DNA reads TGTGCCAGCAGCCAAGAGGCACTAGCGGGAGAGCAGTTCTTC. It yields the protein CASSQEALAGEQFF. The chain links TRBV3-1 to TRBJ2-1, with 10 positions matching TRBD2. The ends lost 0 bases at V and 10 bases at J; junction bases unmatched: 3. The length of the CDR3 is 14 residues. Germline assignment: CDR1 LGHDT and CDR2 YNNKEL (reference sequence).

V and J are TRBV7-9 and TRBJ2-1, with D unresolved. V dropped 1 base and J dropped 12 bases, with 13 bases sitting between them. Germline CDR1 SEHNR, CDR2 FQNEAQ (reference sequence). The CDR3 is 13 residues long. This CDR3 reads CASSLDGPQRQFF. CDR3 DNA: TGTGCCAGCAGCTTAGACGGCCCTCAGAGGCAGTTCTTC.

This clonotype was recorded many times. V and J are TRBV12-3 or TRBV12-4 and TRBJ1-1; D is possibly TRBD1 (5 bases). The CDR3 covers 15 residues. Between the trimmed V and J ends, which lost 7 bases and 0 bases, there was a span of 15 bases. The CDR3 nucleotides read TGTGCCAGCACCGCCCAGGGAGCTTTGAACACTGAAGCTTTCTTT. Its protein product is CASTAQGALNTEAFF.

CDR3 bases: TGTGCCAGCAGTGAAGAGGGGGGGGTGAGGAATGAGCAGTTCTTC. It encodes CASSEEGGVRNEQFF. The chain joins TRBV6-1 to TRBJ2-1, with a weak D call TRBD2 (7 bases). The CDR3 length is 15 residues. Germline V gives CDR1 MNHNS, CDR2 SASEGT. Trimming pared 1 base from V and 7 bases from J, leaving 14 bases between.

The gene calls are TRBV6-1 and TRBJ1-5; 9 bases match TRBD1. There are 17 residues in the CDR3. Trimming at V came to 1 base and at J to 1 base, leaving 5 bases not matched to a gene. CDR1 is MNHNS, CDR2 SASEGT, per germline. CDR3 nucleotide sequence: TGTGCCAGCAGTGAAGGGGGGGGACAGGGAAGCAATCAGCCCCAGCATTTT. It yields the protein CASSEGGGQGSNQPQHF.

The sample holds many counts of this clonotype. The V gene is TRBV3-1, the J gene TRBJ1-1; unclear D gene. Germline values: CDR1 LGHDT, CDR2 YNNKEL (reference sequence). The CDR3 totals 13 residues. The V end was cut by 4 bases, the J end by 7 bases, with 13 bases between. The CDR3: CASSPQRWSEAFF. The DNA for the CDR3 is TGTGCCAGCAGCCCTCAGAGATGGAGTGAAGCTTTCTTT. Together with reference TRBV3-1 and TRBJ1-1, the CDR3 gives the full variable domain: DTAVSQTPKYLVTQMGNDKSIKCEQNLGHDTMYWYKQDSKKFLKIMFSYNNKELIINETVPNRFSPKSPDKAHLNLHINSLELGDSAVYFCASSPQRWSEAFFGQGTRLTVV.